This TCR beta chain was obtained from a study of T cell repertoires in cytomegalovirus infection. Across the study: Shared public TCR beta signatures pointed to both CMV infection and a matching HLA type. Study results and limitations: There were HLA-C-restricted CMV-specific TCR beta clonotypes dominating the ex vivo response. Pooled public TCR beta family frequency picked out CMV carriers with the relevant HLA.

As concerns this clonotype: Antigen specificity is unknown.

This CDR3 is built from 16 residues. Trimming cost V 1 base and J 8 bases, with 18 bases left between them. CDR1 and CDR2 (germline): SGHDN, FVKESK. From the reads, TCRdb called clonotypes with MiXCR, one entry per CDR3 protein. The sample holds roughly 170,000 distinct CDR3 sequences, approximately 21% seen once. The sequence was collected from a human donor in good health (CMV status not recorded). Some clones in this sample may be carry-over from other donors' samples. The chain recombines TRBV14 with TRBJ2-1; D could derive from TRBD1 or TRBD2 (6 bases each). The sample in question was CD8+ T cells from cultured PBMCs, obtained from culture after CMV antigen stimulation. The DNA of the CDR3 is TGTGCCAGCAGCCAAGGAGGGATATTGGGGGGCGATGAGCAGTTCTTC. Residues: CASSQGGILGGDEQFF.